One and the same sample provided the 9 T cell receptor beta chains below, sequenced in a study of blood T cell repertoires in COVID-19 (dated by TCRdb to about 2020). The method was the immunoSEQ multiplex PCR assay. TCRdb took over this immuneACCESS table, retaining in-frame rearrangements with V and J assigned. Such tables are incomplete; in checked studies, under half of the missing clones stem from an unresolved V gene, and the remainder is unexplained. The sample contains about 260,000 clones, 86% of them found a single time. The ten largest clones represent roughly 1.9% of the sample. The specimen sequenced was PBMCs or T cells enriched from blood (not recorded which). Receptors originate from a woman between 50 and 59 years old who had recovered from COVID-19.

The rearrangement joins TRBV7-6 to TRBJ1-5; the D gene is possibly TRBD1 (6 bases). Trimming took 5 bases from V and 5 from J, leaving 16 bases between them. Germline V CDR1 and CDR2: SGHVS, FNYEAQ. The CDR3 consists of 15 residues. CDR3 DNA sequence: TGTGCCAGCAGCCTAACCCCAGGGGCCGATCAGCCCCAGCATTTT. It codes for CASSLTPGADQPQHF.

This chain connects TRBV2 to TRBJ2-3, with 11 bases aligning to TRBD2. Germline V gene sequence: CDR1 SNHLY, CDR2 FYNNEI. Trimming cost V 5 bases and J 6 bases; bases outside gene matches: 13. CDR3 size: 17 residues. The CDR3 spells CASSSRRLAGGGDTQYF. CDR3 in DNA: TGTGCCAGCAGTTCCCGAAGGCTAGCGGGGGGTGGGGATACGCAGTATTTT.

The chain joins TRBV19 to TRBJ2-1; 9 bases line up with TRBD2. Germline lookup yields CDR1 LNHDA and CDR2 SQIVND (reference sequence). J was trimmed by 2 bases and V by 0 bases; bases with no gene match: 5. The CDR3 is made up of 17 amino acids. The CDR3 region is CASSIDWASGTYNEQFF. For the CDR3, the DNA is TGTGCCAGTAGTATAGATTGGGCTAGCGGGACCTACAATGAGCAGTTCTTC.

This chain joins TRBV7-2 and TRBJ2-2; 7 bases match TRBD2. CDR1 is SGHTA, CDR2 FQGNSA, per germline. The CDR3 covers 17 residues. V was pared by 6 bases and J by 2 bases, with 12 bases of the junction left unmatched. The CDR3 DNA follows: TGTGCCAGCAGTCCCTCGTGGCTAGCGGCCAACACCGGGGAGCTGTTTTTT. Amino acid sequence: CASSPSWLAANTGELFF.

The chain recombines TRBV6-5 with TRBJ1-1; D possibly corresponds to TRBD1 (5 bases). Looked up from germline, CDR1 is MNHEY and CDR2 is SVGAGI. The germline V and J ends were trimmed by 8 bases and 5 bases, with 15 bases remaining between them. The CDR3 contains 13 residues. This CDR3 is CASLQAGRTEAFF. Written as DNA, the CDR3 is TGTGCCAGCCTCCAAGCGGGGCGGACTGAAGCTTTCTTT.

J is TRBJ1-5 and V is TRBV18; D is ambiguous. The CDR3 is made up of 15 amino acids. The germline V gene has CDR1 KGHSH and CDR2 LQKENI. Trimming shortened V by 1 base and J by 0 bases, and 7 bases separated the two germline ends. The chain's CDR3 is CASSPLQNSNQPQHF. As DNA, the CDR3 is TGTGCCAGCTCACCACTCCAGAATAGCAATCAGCCCCAGCATTTT.

The chain couples TRBV2 to TRBJ2-1; D gene ambiguous. The CDR3 length is 13 residues. Germline CDR1 is SNHLY and CDR2 is FYNNEI. The V end was cut by 6 bases, the J end by 0 bases, with 6 bases between. The CDR3 DNA follows: TGTGCCAGCAGCAGATTCTCCTACAATGAGCAGTTCTTC. Its translation: CASSRFSYNEQFF.

J is TRBJ1-1 and V is TRBV25-1; a weak D match, TRBD1 (5 bases). There are 14 residues in the CDR3. Deletions cut 4 bases from V and 4 bases from J, with 13 bases between. Germline CDR1 reads MGHDK; CDR2 reads SYGVNS. The chain's CDR3 is CASSGRTPSTEAFF. The CDR3 DNA reads TGTGCCAGCAGTGGCAGGACACCGAGCACTGAAGCTTTCTTT.

The gene calls are TRBV3-1 (or the pseudogene TRBV3-2) and TRBJ1-5, with TRBD1 as a possible D gene (6 bases). Germline V gene lookup returns CDR1 LGHDT and CDR2 YNNKEL (reference sequence). The CDR3 length is 15 residues. V lost 3 bases and J 7 bases, leaving 16 bases between the germline ends. The DNA of the CDR3 is TGTGCCAGCAGCCAGGAACAGGGCGTCAGGCAGCCCCAGCATTTT. The encoded protein is CASSQEQGVRQPQHF.